Below are 9 T cell receptor beta chains sequenced from a single sample in a study of regulatory T cells in long-lasting Graves disease. The sample's time point: persistent/refractory GD, antithyroid drugs over 5 years with positive TRAb. PBMCs were the source of the RNA used for TCR sequencing. Arm-PCR of CDR3 regions and iRepertoire HTBI primers were the basis on which TCR beta libraries were built. TCRdb independently ran MiXCR on the multiplex PCR reads; one entry per CDR3 protein. Found here are approximately 470,000 distinct CDR3 sequences, about 20% of them singletons; the top ten hold 7.8%. Sequencing was performed on peripheral blood mononuclear cells (PBMCs), taken when the disease was refractory, from a patient treated with antithyroid drugs. These TCRs come from a female donor with Graves disease.

This clonotype was found many times. The chain combines TRBV20-1 with TRBJ1-3; no reliable D call. The CDR3 runs 15 residues. The ends were cut back, 3 bases at V and 0 bases at J, with 12 bases in the middle. CDR1 DFQATT and CDR2 SNEGSKA come from the germline V gene (reference sequence). CDR3 coding DNA: TGCAGTGCTAGGGACGGAGGGTCCTCTGGAAACACCATATATTTT. This sequence encodes CSARDGGSSGNTIYF.

Comment on this clonotype: The junction departs from the called germline gene at one end, perhaps through a read error. The V call is TRBV7-2, the J call TRBJ2-1; 8 bases map to TRBD2. The germline gives CDR1 SGHTA, CDR2 FQGNSA. There are 16 residues in the CDR3. The CDR3 protein is CASSLVRSGSVGGEFF. As DNA, the CDR3 is TGTGCTAGCAGCTTAGTTCGAAGCGGGAGTGTAGGGGGGGAGTTCTTC.

The table lists this clonotype with many counts. The J gene is TRBJ2-7, the V gene TRBV27; D remains unclear. Trimming took 4 bases from V and 6 from J, leaving 10 bases between them. Germline V gene lookup returns CDR1 MNHEY and CDR2 SMNVEV (reference sequence). CDR3 length: 12 amino acids. Written as DNA, the CDR3 is TGTGCCAGCAGTTACGGCGGCCGCGAGCAGTACTTC. Its protein product is CASSYGGREQYF.

The chain employs TRBV6-5 and TRBJ1-4; D ambiguous. This CDR3 has 17 amino acids. Trimming stripped 0 bases from V and 4 bases from J, with 15 bases between. CDR1 is MNHEY and CDR2 is SVGAGI in the germline V gene. CDR3 DNA sequence: TGTGCCAGCAGTTACTCGATCTTATCCGGGATTAATGAAAAACTGTTTTTT. Protein sequence: CASSYSILSGINEKLFF.

V and J are TRBV20-1 and TRBJ2-7, with 9 bases matching TRBD2. V lost 6 bases and J lost 2; bases outside the gene matches: 17. CDR1 and CDR2 (germline): DFQATT, SNEGSKA (reference sequence). CDR3 length: 17 amino acids. The CDR3 loop is CSATGPPLAGPPYEQYF. In DNA, the CDR3 is TGCAGTGCCACTGGTCCCCCCCTAGCGGGACCCCCCTACGAGCAGTACTTC.

This sequence joins TRBV12-3 or TRBV12-4 and TRBJ1-3; no clear D gene. Trimming shortened V by 8 bases and J by 4 bases, and 12 bases separated the two germline ends. This CDR3 has 13 amino acids. The CDR3 sequence: CASGSRHGNTIYF. CDR3 DNA: TGTGCCAGCGGATCGAGGCACGGAAACACCATATATTTT.

This clonotype was counted only a few times. The chain employs TRBV25-1 and TRBJ2-7, with D uncertain. V was pared by 1 base and J by 9 bases, with 16 bases between. The germline gives CDR1 MGHDK, CDR2 SYGVNS. CDR3 length equals 14 residues. CDR3 loop: CASSEFWETTRQYF. The DNA for the CDR3 is TGTGCCAGCAGTGAATTTTGGGAAACTACGAGGCAGTACTTC.

This clonotype was seen at least ten times. V gene TRBV28 combines with J gene TRBJ2-7; D is perhaps TRBD1 (6 bases). This CDR3 contains 16 residues. CDR1 is MDHEN and CDR2 is SYDVKM in the germline V gene. Deletions cut 4 bases from V and 5 bases from J, with 21 bases between. As DNA, the CDR3 is TGTGCCAGCAGTTCCAACGCCTTTACAGGGTCCAACGAGCAGTACTTC. Translating it yields CASSSNAFTGSNEQYF.

This chain links TRBV19 with TRBJ1-1; 7 bases match TRBD1. Germline values: CDR1 LNHDA, CDR2 SQIVND (reference sequence). The V gene end was trimmed by 5 bases and the J gene end by 5 bases; junction bases not matched to a gene: 8. The CDR3 covers 14 residues. The DNA for the CDR3 is TGTGCCAGTAGTCCCTGGACAGGAGGTACTGAAGCTTTCTTT. It encodes CASSPWTGGTEAFF.